A single sample is the source of the 24 T cell receptor beta chains below, sequenced in a study of blood T cell repertoires in COVID-19. TCRdb's table, derived via immunoSEQ multiplex PCR, lists solely in-frame clones and lacks some. The repertoire holds 150,000 to 200,000 clones, with roughly 80% as singletons. Material for sequencing was peripheral blood. Source of these receptors: a man aged 55-75 years with active or convalescent COVID-19.

This clone was observed once. This rearrangement joins TRBV7-2 to TRBJ2-7; 12 bases line up with TRBD2. The V and J ends lost 5 bases and 5 bases, in that order; junction bases with no gene match: 13. Germline V lookup: CDR1 SGHTA, CDR2 FQGNSA. The CDR3 spans 17 residues. The CDR3: CASSSGTSGLRIDEQYF. In DNA, the CDR3 is TGTGCCAGCAGCAGCGGGACTAGCGGGCTGCGCATCGACGAGCAGTACTTC. Based on the CDR3 plus reference TRBV7-2 and TRBJ2-7, the full variable domain is GAGVSQSPSNKVTEKGKDVELRCDPISGHTALYWYRQSLGQGLEFLIYFQGNSAPDKSGLPSDRFSAERTGGSVSTLTIQRTQQEDSAVYLCASSSGTSGLRIDEQYFGPGTRLTVT.

This chain uses TRBV28 with TRBJ1-5; 8 nucleotides match TRBD1. V lost 7 bases and J lost 5; bases outside the gene matches: 10. The CDR3 extends over 15 amino acids. Per germline, CDR1 MDHEN and CDR2 SYDVKM. The CDR3 nucleotides are TGTGCCAGCACCCCCAGACAGGGGAAGGATCAGCCCCAGCATTTT. Translated: CASTPRQGKDQPQHF.

The V and J genes are TRBV5-4 and TRBJ2-7, with 12 bases aligning to TRBD2. This CDR3 has 15 residues. Germline V lookup: CDR1 SGHNT, CDR2 YYREEE (reference sequence). Trimming took 4 bases from V and 3 from J; bases not matched to a gene: 5. The CDR3 nucleotides are TGTGCCAGCAGCATTGGACTAGCGGGAAGCTACGAGCAGTACTTC. Amino acid sequence: CASSIGLAGSYEQYF.

The chain has TRBV28 and TRBJ2-7; 7 nucleotides match TRBD2. Germline CDR1 MDHEN, CDR2 SYDVKM. The CDR3 has 14 residues. V shed 9 bases and J 2 bases; nucleotides not matched to a gene: 10. CDR3 nucleotides: TGTGCCAGTTCGGGGAGGGGCGTAACCTACGAGCAGTACTTC. It encodes CASSGRGVTYEQYF. The variable domain in full, completed from reference TRBV28 and TRBJ2-7, reads DVKVTQSSRYLVKRTGEKVFLECVQDMDHENMFWYRQDPGLGLRLIYFSYDVKMKEKGDIPEGYSVSREKKERFSLILESASTNQTSMYLCASSGRGVTYEQYFGPGTRLTVT.

This clone has more than one count but fewer than ten. The rearrangement uses TRBV11-1 and TRBJ2-1; 14 bases are a match to TRBD2. Germline V lookup: CDR1 SGHAT, CDR2 FQDESV (reference sequence). V lost 3 bases and J lost 5; bases outside the gene matches: 0. The CDR3 is made up of 15 amino acids. CDR3 sequence: CASSLGLAGDNEQFF. In DNA form, the CDR3 reads TGTGCCAGCAGCTTGGGACTAGCGGGAGACAATGAGCAGTTCTTC.

The chain couples TRBV5-4 to TRBJ2-2; D possibly corresponds to TRBD1 (6 bases). The CDR3 loop spans 15 amino acids. CDR1 and CDR2 from the germline V gene are SGHNT and YYREEE (reference sequence). V gave up 0 bases and J gave up 5 bases, with 11 bases separating them. CDR3 protein: CASSLEGRGTGELFF. CDR3 DNA sequence: TGTGCCAGCAGCTTGGAGGGCAGGGGAACCGGGGAGCTGTTTTTT.

V is TRBV6-5 and J is TRBJ1-5, with TRBD1 identical over 8 bases. The CDR3 has 13 residues. In germline, CDR1 is MNHEY, CDR2 SVGAGI. After removal of 11 bases from V and 6 bases from J, the junction contained 9 bases not matched to a gene. This CDR3 reads CAGDRGAGQPQHF. The DNA for the CDR3 is TGTGCCGGAGACAGGGGCGCCGGTCAGCCCCAGCATTTT.

This clone has a single count. The rearrangement joins TRBV7-6 to TRBJ2-7; TRBD1 matches at 9 bases. V lost 1 base, J lost 3 bases, and 7 bases stayed unmatched. Germline CDR1 reads SGHVS; CDR2 reads FNYEAQ. The CDR3 runs 16 residues. CDR3 in DNA: TGTGCCAGCAGCTTAGGACCGGGACAGGGAAACTACGAGCAGTACTTC. Translated, it gives CASSLGPGQGNYEQYF.

The chain is built from TRBV5-1 and TRBJ2-3; TRBD1 matches 7 bases. The CDR3 has 14 residues. V dropped 5 bases and J dropped 4; count of bases not matched to a gene: 7. The germline V gene encodes CDR1 SGHRS and CDR2 YFSETQ. This chain's CDR3 is CASSRSQGADTQYF. CDR3 in DNA: TGCGCCAGCAGTCGGTCTCAGGGGGCAGATACGCAGTATTTT.

Here the CDR3 reads CASSPVTGRTGELFF. As DNA, the CDR3 is TGTGCCAGCAGTCCGGTGACGGGTCGGACCGGGGAGCTGTTTTTT. The chain couples TRBV6-4 to TRBJ2-2, with D uncertain. From germline, CDR1 is MRHNA and CDR2 SNTAGT. CDR3 length equals 15 residues. V was shortened by 5 bases and J by 5 bases, with 15 bases between the two germline ends.

This sequence joins TRBV12-5 and TRBJ2-3, with TRBD2 matching over 7 bases. This CDR3 has 14 residues. CDR1 is LGHNT and CDR2 is FRNRAP in the germline V gene. V lost 3 bases to trimming and J lost 6 bases; unmatched junction nucleotides: 6. The CDR3 bases are TGTGCTAGTGGTTTACGCGGGAGCGGGGATACGCAGTATTTT. Protein sequence: CASGLRGSGDTQYF.

The CDR3 protein is CASRGGEQYF. The CDR3 DNA follows: TGCGCCAGCAGGGGGGGTGAGCAGTACTTC. V gene TRBV10-1 combines with J gene TRBJ2-7; a weak D match, TRBD2 (6 bases). This CDR3 region has 10 residues. CDR1 is WNHNN, CDR2 SYGVQD, per germline (reference sequence). V lost 6 bases and J lost 7, with 7 bases in between.

This clone showed up just once. The CDR3 DNA is TGTGCCAGCAGCCCGTGGGGGCAGAACGAGCAGTACTTC. Translation: CASSPWGQNEQYF. V gene TRBV7-2 combines with J gene TRBJ2-7; TRBD1 might be the D (6 bases). CDR3 length: 13 residues. CDR1 is SGHTA and CDR2 is FQGNSA in the germline V gene. The V end lost 5 bases, the J end lost 5 bases, and 13 bases lay between the germline ends.

The V and J genes are TRBV30 and TRBJ1-2, with D perhaps TRBD1 (6 bases). This CDR3 comprises 14 residues. V was cut by 3 bases and J by 0 bases, with 11 bases left in between. Germline V gene lookup returns CDR1 GTSNPN and CDR2 SVGIG (reference sequence). The CDR3 coding sequence is TGTGCCTGGAGGTTCGACAGGTCTAACTATGGCTACACCTTC. Translation: CAWRFDRSNYGYTF.

This sequence joins TRBV6-1 and TRBJ2-1; TRBD2 agrees at 13 bases. The CDR3 sequence is 18 residues long. Unmatched junction bases numbered 7, after V lost 1 base and J lost 4 bases. Per the germline V gene, CDR1 is MNHNS and CDR2 is SASEGT. DNA of the CDR3: TGTGCCAGCAGTGAAGGGGCACGGGGACTAGCGGGATACAATGAGCAGTTCTTC. Translating it yields CASSEGARGLAGYNEQFF.

The chain uses TRBV6-1 and TRBJ2-5; 7 bases align to TRBD1. The J segment lost 5 bases and the V segment lost 2 bases, leaving 5 bases of the junction unmatched. Germline loops: CDR1 MNHNS, CDR2 SASEGT. The CDR3 spans 14 residues. This CDR3 is CASSERGGRETQYF. CDR3 nucleotides: TGTGCCAGCAGTGAACGAGGGGGCAGGGAGACCCAGTACTTC.

The chain recombines TRBV12-3 or TRBV12-4 with TRBJ1-1; TRBD1 aligns across 9 bases. The trim removed 7 bases at V and 6 bases at J, leaving 6 bases unmatched. The CDR3 covers 13 residues. CDR3 residues: CASTTTGGPEAFF. DNA for the CDR3: TGTGCCAGCACCACTACAGGGGGCCCTGAAGCTTTCTTT.

This chain joins TRBV19 and TRBJ2-2; TRBD2 matches at 10 bases. Trimming at V came to 5 bases and at J to 3 bases, leaving 3 bases not matched to a gene. CDR3 length: 15 residues. Germline V gene lookup returns CDR1 LNHDA and CDR2 SQIVND (reference sequence). CDR3 coding DNA: TGTGCCAGTAGTCCTAGCGGGAGTTACACCGGGGAGCTGTTTTTT. Amino acids: CASSPSGSYTGELFF.

The gene calls are TRBV6-1 and TRBJ2-7; 13 nucleotides match TRBD2. The junction had 6 bases not matched to a gene; V was cut back by 4 bases and J by 3 bases. The germline CDR1 and CDR2 sequences are MNHNS and SASEGT. The CDR3 totals 16 residues. The CDR3 protein is CASSATRLAGGYEQYF. The CDR3 nucleotides read TGTGCCAGCAGTGCCACAAGACTAGCGGGGGGCTACGAGCAGTACTTC.

This clone has more than one count but fewer than ten. V usage is TRBV5-4 and J usage is TRBJ1-2, with D possibly TRBD1 on 5 matching bases. In germline, CDR1 is SGHNT, CDR2 YYREEE (reference sequence). V lost 5 bases, J lost 2 bases, and 13 bases lay in between. The CDR3 is made up of 14 amino acids. CDR3: CASRFQQANYGYTF. In DNA, the CDR3 is TGTGCCAGCAGGTTTCAACAGGCAAACTATGGCTACACCTTC.

Here the CDR3 reads CASSRLLAAKDTQYF. The CDR3 nucleotides are TGTGCCAGCAGCCGATTACTAGCGGCCAAAGATACGCAGTATTTT. This chain uses TRBV27 with TRBJ2-3; TRBD2 agrees at 8 bases. The germline V gene has CDR1 MNHEY and CDR2 SMNVEV (reference sequence). The CDR3 is 15 residues long. The V and J ends lost 6 bases and 5 bases, in that order; junction bases with no gene match: 10.

The CDR3 region is CATSDIGTSGRGYNEQFF. CDR3 sequence (DNA): TGTGCCACCAGTGATATCGGGACTAGCGGGAGGGGTTACAATGAGCAGTTCTTC. V is TRBV24-1 and J is TRBJ2-1; 16 positions agree with TRBD2. This CDR3 has 18 amino acids. Looked up from germline, CDR1 is KGHDR and CDR2 is SFDVKD. With V trimmed by 3 bases and J by 4 bases, 5 bases remained unmatched.

The rearrangement joins TRBV5-8 to TRBJ1-1; D call uncertain. CDR1 is SGHTS and CDR2 is YDEGEE in the germline V gene. V was shortened by 6 bases and J by 4 bases, with 22 bases between the two germline ends. The CDR3 contains 16 residues. CDR3 nucleotides: TGTGCCAGCACCCCCAAAGGTGGGCGGGTGGGCACTGAAGCTTTCTTT. This encodes CASTPKGGRVGTEAFF.

This clone was detected only once. V usage is TRBV7-6 and J usage is TRBJ1-4, with 7 bases that match TRBD1. This CDR3 has 15 amino acids. The germline CDR1 and CDR2 sequences are SGHVS and FNYEAQ. The trim removed 5 bases at V and 4 bases at J, leaving 7 bases unmatched. The CDR3 DNA reads TGTGCCAGCAGCCCCCCGACAGGGATTAATGAAAAACTGTTTTTT. Its translation is CASSPPTGINEKLFF.